The 30 T cell receptor beta chains given below trace back to one sample, sequenced in a study of blood T cell repertoires in COVID-19. This table comes from immunoSEQ multiplex PCR, and its TCRdb copy is limited to in-frame clones, with some not included. The sample holds about 170,000 clones; about four fifths are singletons and the top ten take around 20%. Sequenced input: peripheral blood. All receptors derive from a woman in her 70s who had recovered from COVID-19.

The chain carries TRBV18 and TRBJ1-2; 8 bases fit TRBD1. CDR3 length: 15 amino acids. The junction had 8 bases not matched to a gene; V was cut back by 4 bases and J by 4 bases. The germline V gene encodes CDR1 KGHSH and CDR2 LQKENI. The CDR3 here is CASSLGQGPIYGYTF. The CDR3 DNA reads TGTGCCAGCTCACTAGGACAGGGACCCATCTATGGCTACACCTTC.

V gene TRBV3-1 (or the pseudogene TRBV3-2) combines with J gene TRBJ2-1; D unclear. The V and J ends lost 1 base and 0 bases respectively, with 7 bases between them. CDR1 is LGHDT and CDR2 is YNNKEL in the germline V gene (reference sequence). The length of the CDR3 is 15 residues. The CDR3 DNA follows: TGTGCCAGCAGCCAAGGTGTGAGCTCCTACAATGAGCAGTTCTTC. It yields the protein CASSQGVSSYNEQFF.

The genes are TRBV6-5 and TRBJ2-2; no reliable D call. The CDR3 runs 14 residues. V was pared by 5 bases and J by 2 bases, with 9 bases between. CDR1 and CDR2 from the germline V gene are MNHEY and SVGAGI. The CDR3 sequence: CASSTYSNTGELFF. CDR3 in DNA: TGTGCCAGCAGTACCTATTCTAACACCGGGGAGCTGTTTTTT.

This chain links TRBV12-3 or TRBV12-4 with TRBJ1-5, with D maybe TRBD1 (6 bases). The V and J ends lost 9 bases and 3 bases respectively, with 12 bases between them. This CDR3 has 13 residues. CDR3 protein: CASTTGSNQPQHF. The CDR3 nucleotides read TGTGCCAGTACAACAGGGTCCAATCAGCCCCAGCATTTT.

The chain couples TRBV29-1 to TRBJ1-1; D is perhaps TRBD1 (6 bases). This CDR3 region has 14 residues. The germline V gene encodes CDR1 SQVTM and CDR2 ANQGSEA. Trimming removed 7 bases from V and 0 bases from J, with 15 bases in between. The CDR3 region is CSARGGGVNTEAFF. CDR3 bases: TGCAGCGCCCGCGGGGGGGGCGTGAACACTGAAGCTTTCTTT. The full variable domain, completed using reference TRBV29-1 and TRBJ1-1, is SAVISQKPSRDICQRGTSLTIQCQVDSQVTMMFWYRQQPGQSLTLIATANQGSEATYESGFVIDKFPISRPNLTFSTLTVSNMSPEDSSIYLCSARGGGVNTEAFFGQGTRLTVV.

The rearrangement joins TRBV5-1 to TRBJ1-6, with TRBD1 matching over 11 bases. The ends lost 4 bases at V and 10 bases at J; junction bases unmatched: 7. The CDR3 extends over 15 amino acids. Germline-derived CDR1 and CDR2 are SGHRS and YFSETQ. The CDR3 loop is CASSDGTGGGSPLHF. CDR3 bases: TGCGCCAGCAGCGACGGGACAGGGGGAGGCTCACCCCTCCACTTT.

The chain is built from TRBV5-4 and TRBJ2-2; the D gene is possibly TRBD1 (6 bases). This CDR3 is 16 amino acids long. V shed 4 bases and J shed 0 bases, with 13 bases lying between them. Germline-derived CDR1 and CDR2 are SGHNT and YYREEE (reference sequence). The CDR3 DNA is TGTGCCAGCAGCACACAAACAGGGCCGAACACCGGGGAGCTGTTTTTT. Residues: CASSTQTGPNTGELFF.

The V and J genes are TRBV4-1 and TRBJ2-7, with TRBD2 identical over 7 bases. CDR1 is MGHRA, CDR2 YSYEKL, per germline. The V and J ends lost 1 base and 2 bases, in that order; junction bases with no gene match: 8. This CDR3 has 16 amino acids. As DNA, the CDR3 is TGCGCCAGCAGCCAAGCCCGGGTAGCGGGCACCTACGAGCAGTACTTC. Translated: CASSQARVAGTYEQYF.

The chain is built from TRBV7-8 and TRBJ2-3, with TRBD1 as a possible D gene (5 bases). The CDR3 length is 16 residues. V gave up 5 bases and J gave up 2 bases, with 17 bases separating them. Germline V gene data show CDR1 as SGHVS and CDR2 as FQNEAQ. CDR3 protein: CASSGQTAPVTDTQYF. CDR3 bases: TGTGCCAGCAGCGGCCAGACAGCTCCCGTCACAGATACGCAGTATTTT.

The chain uses TRBV28 and TRBJ2-1, with 7 bases aligning to TRBD1. CDR1 MDHEN and CDR2 SYDVKM come from the germline V gene. The CDR3 runs 15 residues. V lost 6 bases to trimming and J lost 4 bases; unmatched junction nucleotides: 9. CDR3 residues: CASSWDSEGYNEQFF. In DNA, the CDR3 is TGTGCCAGCAGCTGGGACAGTGAGGGATACAATGAGCAGTTCTTC.

J is TRBJ2-2 and V is TRBV2; D not resolved. Germline CDR1 SNHLY, CDR2 FYNNEI. CDR3 size: 13 residues. Between the trimmed V and J ends, which lost 4 bases and 6 bases, there was a span of 9 bases. The CDR3 nucleotides are TGTGCCAGCAGTGGAGAGGTGGCCGGGGAGCTGTTTTTT. It codes for CASSGEVAGELFF.

The gene calls are TRBV28 and TRBJ1-2; 7 bases are a match to TRBD1. This CDR3 spans 15 amino acids. CDR1 and CDR2 from the germline V gene are MDHEN and SYDVKM. V gave up 3 bases and J gave up 5 bases; unmatched junction bases: 9. The CDR3 bases are TGTGCCAGCAGTTTTGGAGGGGGCGGGTGGTATGGCTACACCTTC. Translated: CASSFGGGGWYGYTF.

This rearrangement joins TRBV5-4 to TRBJ1-2, with D tentatively TRBD1 (6 bases). The CDR3 length is 14 residues. Deletions cut 7 bases from V and 4 bases from J, with 17 bases between. Germline CDR1 SGHNT, CDR2 YYREEE (reference sequence). For the CDR3, the DNA is TGTGCCAGCGGGGGGGCAGGGTCTAGCTATGGCTACACCTTC. Translating gives CASGGAGSSYGYTF.

In regard to this clone: The sample contains more than one DNA sequence encoding this CDR3. The rearrangement links TRBV7-3 to TRBJ2-5; tentative D call: TRBD1 (5 bases). Germline lookup yields CDR1 SGHTA and CDR2 FQGTGA. This CDR3 comprises 13 residues. Trimming removed 2 bases at V and 2 bases at J, with 6 bases between. DNA of the CDR3: TGTGCCAGCAGCTTAGGGGCACAAGAGACCCAGTACTTC. It yields the protein CASSLGAQETQYF.

V gene TRBV11-2 combines with J gene TRBJ2-5; TRBD2 aligns across 8 bases. CDR1 is SGHAT, CDR2 FQNNGV, per germline. The CDR3 length is 13 residues. V was clipped by 5 bases and J by 2 bases; unmatched bases: 1. The CDR3 sequence: CASSPGGQETQYF. As DNA, the CDR3 is TGTGCCAGCAGCCCGGGGGGGCAAGAGACCCAGTACTTC.

The chain combines TRBV20-1 with TRBJ2-1; D unresolved. This CDR3 contains 15 residues. V shed 3 bases and J shed 0 bases, with 12 bases lying between them. Germline assignment: CDR1 DFQATT and CDR2 SNEGSKA (reference sequence). CDR3 sequence: CSASGPRSSYNEQFF. In DNA, the CDR3 is TGCAGTGCTAGTGGTCCGCGGAGCTCCTACAATGAGCAGTTCTTC.

The chain has TRBV5-1 and TRBJ2-2; weak D call: TRBD1 (6 bases). CDR3 length equals 16 residues. Trimming shortened V by 2 bases and J by 2 bases, and 13 bases separated the two germline ends. Germline CDR1 and CDR2: SGHRS and YFSETQ. CDR3 protein: CASSFEGEPNTGELFF. The CDR3 bases are TGCGCCAGCAGCTTCGAGGGGGAGCCCAACACCGGGGAGCTGTTTTTT. The whole variable domain, filled in from reference TRBV5-1 and TRBJ2-2, reads KAGVTQTPRYLIKTRGQQVTLSCSPISGHRSVSWYQQTPGQGLQFLFEYFSETQRNKGNFPGRFSGRQFSNSRSEMNVSTLELGDSALYLCASSFEGEPNTGELFFGEGSRLTVL.

The chain has TRBV23-1 and TRBJ1-3; no reliable D call. TRBV23-1 is recorded as an ORF, its role being uncertain. This CDR3 contains 21 residues. Trimming stripped 6 bases from V and 0 bases from J, with 30 bases between. CDR3 residues: CASSESLENAETSPSGNTIYF. For the CDR3, the DNA is TGCGCCAGCAGCGAAAGCTTAGAGAACGCGGAAACGAGCCCCTCTGGAAACACCATATATTTT.

This chain connects TRBV30 to TRBJ1-1, with D possibly TRBD1 on 6 matching bases. Trimming stripped 2 bases from V and 9 bases from J, with 19 bases between. Looked up from germline, CDR1 is GTSNPN and CDR2 is SVGIG (reference sequence). This CDR3 is built from 14 residues. The CDR3 sequence: CAWSRVWDTDKAFF. The CDR3, as DNA: TGTGCCTGGAGTCGCGTTTGGGACACGGATAAAGCTTTCTTT.

V is TRBV6-6 and J is TRBJ1-5; TRBD1 agrees at 8 bases. Trimming took 2 bases from V and 5 from J; bases not matched to a gene: 2. Germline CDR1 is MNHNY and CDR2 is SVGAGI (reference sequence). CDR3 length equals 14 residues. The DNA of the CDR3 is TGTGCCAGCAGTTACGCGGACAGGGATCAGCCCCAGCATTTT. It translates to CASSYADRDQPQHF.

The J gene is TRBJ2-5, the V gene TRBV18, with D tentatively TRBD2 (6 bases). The germline gives CDR1 KGHSH, CDR2 LQKENI. V was shortened by 2 bases and J by 7 bases, with 17 bases between the two germline ends. The CDR3 runs 15 residues. The CDR3 region has the DNA TGTGCCAGCTCACCAGGCAGCGGGCGTGCTGGGACCCAGTACTTC. Amino acid sequence: CASSPGSGRAGTQYF.

V usage is TRBV10-3 and J usage is TRBJ2-2; D is undetermined. The V and J ends lost 2 bases and 6 bases respectively, with 10 bases between them. This CDR3 is 14 amino acids long. Germline V gene lookup returns CDR1 ENHRY and CDR2 SYGVKD. The CDR3 loop is CAISEVQVSGELFF. For the CDR3, the DNA is TGTGCCATCAGTGAGGTCCAGGTCTCCGGGGAGCTGTTTTTT.

The chain carries TRBV7-2 and TRBJ2-1; D remains unclear. The CDR3 is made up of 12 amino acids. Trimming pared 4 bases from V and 6 bases from J, leaving 7 bases between. Germline lookup yields CDR1 SGHTA and CDR2 FQGNSA. CDR3 nucleotides: TGTGCCAGCAGCTCCGACTCCAATGAGCAGTTCTTC. This encodes CASSSDSNEQFF.

The chain employs TRBV11-2 and TRBJ1-4; possible D gene TRBD1, 6 bases. Germline V gene sequence: CDR1 SGHAT, CDR2 FQNNGV. V lost 1 base, J lost 7 bases, and 13 bases lay in between. The CDR3 runs 15 residues. As DNA, the CDR3 is TGTGCCAGCAGCTTAGCTCAGGGGAGAGGTGAAAAACTGTTTTTT. It translates to CASSLAQGRGEKLFF. The variable domain in full, completed from reference TRBV11-2 and TRBJ1-4, reads EAGVAQSPRYKIIEKRQSVAFWCNPISGHATLYWYQQILGQGPKLLIQFQNNGVVDDSQLPKDRFSAERLKGVDSTLKIQPAKLEDSAVYLCASSLAQGRGEKLFFGSGTQLSVL.

CDR3 region: CASSVAGAGANVLTF. The CDR3, as DNA: TGTGCCAGCAGCGTAGCGGGGGCTGGGGCCAACGTCCTGACTTTC. The rearrangement links TRBV9 to TRBJ2-6; D may be TRBD2 (6 bases). Germline CDR1 SGDLS, CDR2 YYNGEE. The CDR3 is 15 residues long. Trimming removed 0 bases from V and 2 bases from J, with 6 bases in between.

V gene TRBV4-2 combines with J gene TRBJ1-2; 7 nucleotides line up with TRBD1. The CDR3 sequence is 15 residues long. The V gene end was trimmed by 0 bases and the J gene end by 4 bases; junction bases not matched to a gene: 5. Germline V gives CDR1 LGHNA, CDR2 YNFKEQ. For the CDR3, the DNA is TGTGCCAGCAGCCAAGATCCGGACAGGTTCTATGGCTACACCTTC. Its translation: CASSQDPDRFYGYTF.

V and J are TRBV6-5 and TRBJ1-2, with D uncertain. Germline V gene lookup returns CDR1 MNHEY and CDR2 SVGAGI. The CDR3 totals 16 residues. V lost 2 bases to trimming and J lost 6 bases, with 19 bases between them. CDR3 loop: CASSYRSPLQEHGYTF. The DNA of the CDR3 is TGTGCCAGCAGTTACCGATCACCCCTTCAGGAACATGGCTACACCTTC.

J is TRBJ1-2 and V is TRBV18, with 7 bases identical to TRBD1. V gave up 3 bases and J gave up 2 bases; unmatched junction bases: 3. The CDR3 runs to 14 residues. CDR1 KGHSH and CDR2 LQKENI come from the germline V gene. This chain's CDR3 is CASSPTTGNYGYTF. CDR3 DNA: TGTGCCAGCTCACCCACGACAGGGAACTATGGCTACACCTTC.

On this clone: Other DNA sequences in the sample encode the same CDR3. This chain links TRBV5-4 with TRBJ1-1, with D maybe TRBD1 (5 bases). From germline, CDR1 is SGHNT and CDR2 YYREEE (reference sequence). Trimming cost V 1 base and J 4 bases, with 5 bases left between them. This CDR3 region has 12 residues. The CDR3 DNA is TGTGCCAGCAGCTTGACAGGCACTGAAGCTTTCTTT. Its translation: CASSLTGTEAFF.

This chain connects TRBV11-2 to TRBJ2-3; a weak D match, TRBD1 (6 bases). The CDR3 is 13 residues long. Per the germline V gene, CDR1 is SGHAT and CDR2 is FQNNGV. V shed 5 bases and J shed 7 bases, with 13 bases lying between them. CDR3 residues: CASSQGTTYTQYF. CDR3 bases: TGTGCCAGCAGCCAAGGGACAACATATACGCAGTATTTT.